Below, one T cell receptor (beta chain) is given with its context. These data come from a study of T cells in Graves' hyperthyroidism and ophthalmopathy. Authors of the study amplified TCR beta CDR3 regions from RNA transcripts. HTBI primers drove first-round RT-PCR of the TCR CDR3. TCRdb used MiXCR to reprocess the multiplex PCR reads, holding one entry per CDR3 protein. The table includes approximately 210,000 distinct CDR3 sequences, roughly 17% detected once. V shed 0 bases and J 2 bases; nucleotides not matched to a gene: 3. The CDR3 has 17 residues. The V gene's germline CDR1 is SGHRS and CDR2 YFSETQ.

Material for sequencing was blood. The TCR originated in a man aged 45-60 years with Graves' hyperthyroidism. V usage is TRBV5-1 and J usage is TRBJ2-1; TRBD2 matches at 12 bases. CDR3 in DNA: TGCGCCAGCAGCTTGGAGGCTAGCGGGAGGGCCTACAATGAGCAGTTCTTC. This gives the protein CASSLEASGRAYNEQFF.